These T cell receptor beta chains were read from a single sample in a study of OX40 agonist ivuxolimab in advanced cancers. Some clones are missing from TCRdb's copy, which holds only in-frame ones; the method was immunoSEQ multiplex PCR. The sample lists some 75,000 clones, approximately 85% occurring once. This specimen consisted of CD4+ or CD8+ T cells sorted from blood, obtained in a trial of the OX40 agonist ivuxolimab. These receptors all stem from an adult with an advanced solid tumor such as melanoma, head and neck, liver or kidney cancer. The CDR3 runs from the conserved cysteine through the conserved F or W. A D gene is named only where the DNA matches it firmly. Part of the rows lack a size; the others show once, few, many or a class for expanded clones.

d_call j_call v_call clone_size cdr3_nt cdr3_aa
TRBD2 TRBJ2-7 TRBV11-3 NA TGTGCCAGCAGCTTAGAAATTAGGACTAGCCACCCTTACGAGCAGTACTTC CASSLEIRTSHPYEQYF
NA TRBJ1-1 TRBV4-1 NA TGCGCCAGCAGCCAAGAAAGGCTAGCGGGGGGCACTGAAGCTTTCTTT CASSQERLAGGTEAFF
TRBD1 TRBJ2-6 TRBV4-3 NA TGCGCCAGCAGCCAAGTTGGGACAGGGGGCGCTGGGGCCAACGTCCTGACTTTC CASSQVGTGGAGANVLTF
TRBD2 TRBJ2-1 TRBV19 NA TGTGCCAGTAGTCGACTAGCGGGAGGGATGAATGAGCAGTTCTTC CASSRLAGGMNEQFF
TRBD1 TRBJ1-5 TRBV7-2 few TGTGCCAGCAGCTACAGGGGGGGAAATCAGCCCCAGCATTTT CASSYRGGNQPQHF
TRBD1 TRBJ2-7 TRBV4-2 NA TGTGCCAGCAGCCAAGGAGGGGGCACCTACGAGCAGTACTTC CASSQGGGTYEQYF
TRBD2 TRBJ2-3 TRBV2 NA TGTGCCAGCAGTGCGGGCGGGAGCGCAGATACGCAGTATTTT CASSAGGSADTQYF
TRBD2 TRBJ2-3 TRBV19 NA TGTGCCAGTAAGACTAGCGGGAGGCGAATCACAGATACGCAGTATTTT CASKTSGRRITDTQYF
NA TRBJ2-4 TRBV4-2 NA TGTGCCAGCAGCCAAGGATTGTCAGCCAAAAACATTCAGTACTTC CASSQGLSAKNIQYF
NA TRBJ2-2 TRBV11-3 NA TGTGCCAGCAGCCAACCCCGGGACACCGGGGAGCTGTTTTTT CASSQPRDTGELFF
NA TRBJ1-5 TRBV23-1 once TGCGCCAGCAGTCCAGGGCCTGACAATAGCAATCAGCCCCAGCATTTT CASSPGPDNSNQPQHF
NA TRBJ2-7 TRBV28 few TGTGCCAGCACCAGGGCCTACGAGCAGTACTTC CASTRAYEQYF
TRBD1 TRBJ2-5 TRBV29-1 NA TGCAGCGTCAGGGACAGGGGGAGAGAGGAGACCCAGTACTTC CSVRDRGREETQYF
NA TRBJ2-1 TRBV20-1 NA TGCAGTGCTAACAATTACAATGAGCAGTTCTTC CSANNYNEQFF
NA TRBJ1-2 TRBV7-2 NA TGTGCCAGCAGCCTAGGGGTTACAGCTAACTATGGCTACACCTTC CASSLGVTANYGYTF
NA TRBJ1-2 TRBV4-3 NA TGCGCCAGCAGCCAAGACGCAGGACTCTATGGCTACACCTTC CASSQDAGLYGYTF
NA TRBJ2-2 TRBV1 NA TGCACCAGCAGCCAAGCTAGACTAATAGGGACCGGGGAGCTGTTTTTT CTSSQARLIGTGELFF
TRBD1 TRBJ1-3 TRBV19 NA TGTGCCAGTAGATCCCAGGGGGGAGCTGGAAACACCATATATTTT CASRSQGGAGNTIYF
NA TRBJ2-2 TRBV20-1 NA TGCAGTGCATATAGGGCCGGGGAGCTGTTTTTT CSAYRAGELFF
NA TRBJ1-3 TRBV7-9 NA TGTGCCAGCAGCTTAGAGGTATCGGGCAGCTCTGGAAACACCATATATTTT CASSLEVSGSSGNTIYF
NA TRBJ1-1 TRBV30 NA TGTGCCTGGAGTGGGGGGGTGAAAGCTTTCTTT CAWSGGVKAFF
TRBD2 TRBJ2-1 TRBV9 NA TGTGCCAGCAGCTCTCGTAGTAGAGGGACTAGCGGGAGACACAATGAGCAGTTCTTC CASSSRSRGTSGRHNEQFF
NA TRBJ1-5 TRBV10-2 NA TGCGCCAGCAGTGACAGCAATCAGCCCCAGCATTTT CASSDSNQPQHF
NA TRBJ2-6 TRBV15 NA TGTGCCACCAGCAGTGGTTCAGCTGGGGCCAACGTCCTGACTTTC CATSSGSAGANVLTF
NA TRBJ2-1 TRBV7-3 once TGTGCCAGCAGCCGAGGGGCGGCGATGTACAATGAGCAGTTCTTC CASSRGAAMYNEQFF
NA TRBJ2-1 TRBV11-2 NA TGTGCCAGCAGTCTTGACAGGACCCTGTACAATGAGCAGTTCTTC CASSLDRTLYNEQFF
TRBD2 TRBJ2-1 TRBV7-2 few TGTGCCAGCAGTCCCCCGCGCGGGAGCTCCTACAATGAGCAGTTCTTC CASSPPRGSSYNEQFF
NA TRBJ2-2 TRBV10-3 NA TGTGCCATCAGTGAGTCGTGGCAGCCCGGCGGGGAGCTGTTTTTT CAISESWQPGGELFF
NA TRBJ1-3 TRBV5-4 NA TGTGCCAGCAGCCGGCGTTGGGGGGCCCAGAAGAGCTCTGGAAACACCATATATTTT CASSRRWGAQKSSGNTIYF
TRBD1 TRBJ1-5 TRBV6-1 few TGTGCCAGCAGTGCGCAGGGACAGCTCAATCAGCCCCAGCATTTT CASSAQGQLNQPQHF
TRBD2 TRBJ2-2 TRBV5-8 NA TGTGCCAGCAGGCAATGGGGGGGACCCGGGGAGCTGTTTTTT CASRQWGGPGELFF
TRBD1 TRBJ2-7 TRBV18 NA TGTGCCAGCTCATCAACGACAGGGGGGGAGCAGTACTTC CASSSTTGGEQYF
NA TRBJ2-3 TRBV6-1 NA TGTGCCAGCAGTATAGGTTATACGCAGTATTTT CASSIGYTQYF
NA TRBJ2-1 TRBV19 once TGTGCCAGTAGACCTCTAGCGCGGAATGAGCAGTTCTTC CASRPLARNEQFF
NA TRBJ2-4 TRBV18 NA TGTGCCAGCTCACCCAGGGACAAGGGAAATATTCAGTACTTC CASSPRDKGNIQYF
TRBD1 TRBJ1-1 TRBV7-9 NA TGTGCCAGCAGACGCCTTTCCGGGACAGGGTCCACTGAAGCTTTCTTT CASRRLSGTGSTEAFF
NA TRBJ1-2 TRBV7-9 few TGTGCCAGCAGCTTCCCAGGGTCTAATGGCTACACCTTC CASSFPGSNGYTF
NA TRBJ2-1 TRBV14 NA TGTGCCAGCAGCCACCACAAGCTCAGCTCCTACAATGAGCAGTTCTTC CASSHHKLSSYNEQFF
NA TRBJ2-7 TRBV4-3 NA TGCGCCAGCAGCCAAGATAGCAGGGTCCCCCCCTACGAGCAGTACTTC CASSQDSRVPPYEQYF
TRBD1 TRBJ2-6 TRBV5-1 NA TGCGCCAGCAGCTCCGGGACAGGGGGCTCTGGGGCCAACGTCCTGACTTTC CASSSGTGGSGANVLTF
TRBD2 TRBJ2-2 TRBV11-2 NA TGTGCCAGCAGCTTAGTACTAGCGGGGGACTACGACGGGGAGCTGTTTTTT CASSLVLAGDYDGELFF
NA TRBJ2-7 TRBV5-5 NA TGTGCCACCCGAAGGGGGATCGGCTCCTACGAGCAGTACTTC CATRRGIGSYEQYF
TRBD2 TRBJ2-2 TRBV9 NA TGTGCCAGCACCCCGGGACTAGCGGGAGGGTTAGTCCTCACCGGGGAGCTGTTTTTT CASTPGLAGGLVLTGELFF
NA TRBJ1-1 TRBV6-1 NA TGTGCCAGCAGTGAAACCCTTAGGAGCACTGAAGCTTTCTTT CASSETLRSTEAFF